This T cell receptor beta chain is from a study of blood T cell repertoires in COVID-19. Germline CDR1 and CDR2: KGHDR and SFDVKD. V was cut by 4 bases and J by 3 bases, with 9 bases left in between. This CDR3 is built from 14 residues. Original analysis: It was from reference gene primer amplification that nucleated cell counts were estimated. Using immunoSEQ multiplex PCR, the repertoire was profiled, and TCRdb retains in-frame clones only, with some absent. V and J calls plus clone size are reproduced from that table; the DNA served to infer D and trimming. The sample holds 100,000 to 120,000 clones, roughly 80% seen once.

The sequence derives from a woman in her sixties with acute or convalescent COVID-19. This sequence joins TRBV24-1 and TRBJ1-5, with a tentative D call TRBD1 (5 bases). What was sequenced was peripheral blood. As DNA, the CDR3 is TGTGCCACCAGTGACCACAGGAACAATCAGCCCCAGCATTTT. It is translated as CATSDHRNNQPQHF.